Listed below are T cell receptor beta chains from one sample, sequenced in a study of T-cell reconstitution after alpha-beta-depleted transplantation in children. TCRdb recomputed calls from the PCR reads with MiXCR, one row per CDR3 protein. The data hold roughly 310,000 distinct CDR3 sequences, with about a quarter observed a single time. The sequencing here drew on PBMCs, mostly from graft donor cells, taken 180 days after TCRalphabeta/CD19-depleted stem cell transplant. Every receptor here comes from a male patient aged 10 to 17 who had a stem cell transplant for acute lymphoblastic leukemia, so the T cells may come from the graft donor. Each CDR3 is given with its conserved first and last residue. A D gene is named only where the DNA matches it firmly. Expanded clones are given a class, and other clones once, few, many or no size at all.

V	D	J	size	CDR3	DNA
TRBV10-3	NA	TRBJ1-6	NA	CAISESTPGEGGGSPLHF	TGTGCCATCAGTGAGTCGACTCCGGGTGAGGGGGGTGGTTCACCCCTCCACTTT
TRBV7-9	NA	TRBJ2-2	NA	CASSLRLLNTGELFF	TGTGCCAGCAGCTTAAGACTCCTGAACACCGGGGAGCTGTTTTTT
TRBV5-1	TRBD1	TRBJ2-7	NA	CASSLAGGPTYEQYF	TGCGCCAGCAGCTTGGCAGGGGGACCTACCTACGAGCAGTACTTC
TRBV12-3/TRBV12-4	NA	TRBJ2-3	few	CASSLITTGFLTDTQYF	TGTGCCAGCAGCCTTATTACAACAGGTTTCCTCACAGATACGCAGTATTTT
TRBV10-3	NA	TRBJ2-7	few	CAISEVGPLSEQYF	TGTGCCATCAGTGAGGTGGGACCCCTCTCCGAGCAGTACTTC
TRBV9	NA	TRBJ2-3	NA	CASSRTTQSIYTQYF	TGTGCCAGCAGCCGGACAACCCAATCCATATATACGCAGTATTTT
TRBV3-1	TRBD2	TRBJ2-4	NA	CASSIGTSGKNIQYF	TGTGCCAGCAGTATCGGGACTAGCGGTAAAAACATTCAGTACTTC
TRBV20-1	NA	TRBJ2-1	few	CSARDLIGSYNEQFF	TGCAGTGCTAGAGATCTCATCGGCTCCTACAATGAGCAGTTCTTC
TRBV12-3/TRBV12-4	TRBD1	TRBJ1-1	few	CASSPDRGPRNTEAFF	TGTGCCAGCAGTCCCGACAGGGGGCCTCGGAACACTGAAGCTTTCTTT
TRBV7-9	NA	TRBJ1-2	few	CASSSRAGKGYTF	TGTGCCAGCAGCTCCCGGGCAGGGAAAGGCTACACCTTC
TRBV3-1	NA	TRBJ1-1	NA	CASSQSGREAFF	TGTGCCAGCAGCCAATCGGGACGGGAAGCTTTCTTT
TRBV4-1	NA	TRBJ2-2	NA	CASSRPKVAGELFF	TGCGCCAGCAGCCGACCCAAGGTCGCCGGGGAGCTGTTTTTT
TRBV20-1	NA	TRBJ1-1	once	CSARHGQGHTEAFF	TGCAGTGCTAGGCATGGGCAGGGACACACTGAAGCTTTCTTT
TRBV6-1	TRBD2	TRBJ2-1	NA	CASSRGLAGLYNEQFF	TGTGCCAGCAGTCGGGGACTAGCGGGCCTCTACAATGAGCAGTTCTTC
TRBV24-1	TRBD2	TRBJ2-1	NA	CATSDWTSYEQFF	TGTGCCACCAGTGATTGGACTAGCTATGAGCAGTTCTTC
TRBV5-6	TRBD1	TRBJ2-7	few	CASSIDRVEQYF	TGTGCCAGCAGCATTGACAGGGTCGAGCAGTACTTC
TRBV20-1	TRBD1	TRBJ1-2	NA	CSARNRGQGANGYTF	TGCAGTGCTAGAAACAGAGGACAGGGGGCAAATGGCTACACCTTC
TRBV15	NA	TRBJ2-2	few	CATVRTEISNTGELFF	TGTGCCACCGTCCGGACGGAGATTTCGAACACCGGGGAGCTGTTTTTT
TRBV4-1	TRBD1	TRBJ1-2	few	CASSQAPLQGDYGYTF	TGCGCCAGCAGCCAAGCCCCCTTACAGGGGGACTATGGCTACACCTTC
TRBV20-1	NA	TRBJ2-7	few	CSATRDHSYEQYF	TGCAGTGCTACCCGGGACCACTCCTACGAGCAGTACTTC
TRBV7-9	NA	TRBJ2-7	many	CASSLVNSYEQYF	TGTGCCAGCAGCTTAGTAAACAGCTACGAGCAGTACTTC
TRBV7-2	NA	TRBJ2-7	NA	CASSLDKGGPYEQYF	TGTGCCAGCAGCTTAGATAAGGGCGGACCCTACGAGCAGTACTTC
TRBV28	TRBD1	TRBJ2-7	few	CASSSAGTGGSEQYF	TGTGCCAGCAGTTCTGCCGGGACAGGGGGCTCCGAGCAGTACTTC
TRBV5-5	NA	TRBJ1-6	many	CASSLGLGNSPLHF	TGTGCCAGCAGCTTGGGACTGGGGAATTCACCCCTCCACTTT
TRBV12-3/TRBV12-4	TRBD2	TRBJ2-5	NA	CASSKGLAGVRF	TGTGCCAGCAGCAAGGGACTAGCGGGAGTCAGGTTC
TRBV28	NA	TRBJ2-1	NA	CASSLRGLAEYNEQFF	TGTGCCAGCAGTTTAAGGGGGCTAGCGGAATACAATGAGCAGTTCTTC
TRBV3-1	TRBD2	TRBJ2-7	NA	CASSQVGLAMTYEQYF	TGTGCCAGCAGCCAAGTGGGACTAGCGATGACCTACGAGCAGTACTTC
TRBV12-3/TRBV12-4	TRBD1	TRBJ1-1	NA	CASSLGQGRFMNTEAFF	TGTGCCAGCAGTTTGGGACAGGGGAGATTCATGAACACTGAAGCTTTCTTT
TRBV4-1	NA	TRBJ2-1	few	CASSQESPVAWYEQFF	TGCGCCAGCAGCCAAGAGTCCCCCGTGGCGTGGTATGAGCAGTTCTTC